The rows below give T cell receptor beta chains drawn from one sample of a study of T cell responses to AZD1222 COVID-19 vaccine. Using immunoSEQ multiplex PCR, the repertoire was profiled, and TCRdb retains in-frame clones only, with some absent. This table has about 140,000 clones, 80% to 95% appearing once. The sequences come from peripheral blood, collected 28 days after the second AZD1222 dose. These TCRs come from an adult who received the AZD1222 COVID-19 vaccine. Both conserved end residues are part of each CDR3. The D gene is left open where the match is weak. Clone sizes are given selectively: once, few, many, or a class where the clone is expanded.

d_call	v_call	j_call	clone_size	cdr3_aa	cdr3_nt
NA	TRBV12-3/TRBV12-4	TRBJ1-2	NA	CASSFVGRMGYTF	TGTGCCAGCAGTTTTGTGGGACGGATGGGCTACACCTTC
TRBD2	TRBV7-2	TRBJ2-3	NA	CASSTKRGASTDTQYF	TGTGCCAGCAGCACGAAGCGGGGTGCTAGCACAGATACGCAGTATTTT
NA	TRBV24-1	TRBJ2-3	once	CATSDVRGMADTQYF	TGTGCCACCAGTGATGTCAGGGGCATGGCAGATACGCAGTATTTT
TRBD2	TRBV7-7	TRBJ2-1	NA	CASSLDPAGGPLGNEQFF	TGTGCCAGCAGCTTAGATCCAGCGGGAGGGCCCCTGGGTAATGAGCAGTTCTTC
TRBD1	TRBV7-9	TRBJ2-5	NA	CASSFRQGIVETQYF	TGTGCCAGCAGCTTCCGACAGGGAATTGTGGAGACCCAGTACTTC
TRBD2	TRBV7-6	TRBJ2-7	NA	CASSFPPGLGTYEQYF	TGTGCCAGCAGCTTTCCCCCGGGACTAGGAACTTACGAGCAGTACTTC
TRBD1	TRBV3-1/TRBV3-2	TRBJ1-2	NA	CASSPSGGAGDGYTF	TGTGCCAGCAGCCCCTCAGGGGGCGCCGGGGATGGCTACACCTTC
TRBD2	TRBV15	TRBJ2-7	NA	CATRPGLADYYEQYF	TGTGCCACCAGACCCGGACTAGCGGATTACTACGAGCAGTACTTC
NA	TRBV6-5	TRBJ1-5	NA	CASSYSNSGGQPQHF	TGTGCCAGCAGTTACTCGAATTCAGGAGGTCAGCCCCAGCATTTT
NA	TRBV27	TRBJ1-6	NA	CASSLIDSHNSPLHF	TGTGCCAGCAGTTTGATAGACAGCCACAATTCACCCCTCCACTTT
TRBD1	TRBV6-5	TRBJ2-1	NA	CASRGMTGSDEQFF	TGTGCCAGCAGGGGAATGACAGGGTCGGATGAGCAGTTCTTC
NA	TRBV29-1	TRBJ1-2	NA	CSVESGPTGYTF	TGCAGCGTCGAGAGTGGGCCGACTGGCTACACCTTC
TRBD1	TRBV13	TRBJ1-3	NA	CASSLGAGGSANTIYF	TGTGCCAGCAGCTTAGGGGCAGGGGGCTCAGCGAACACCATATATTTT
NA	TRBV4-2	TRBJ2-1	NA	CASSQDTDSFTEQFF	TGTGCCAGCAGCCAAGATACGGACTCCTTCACGGAGCAGTTCTTC
TRBD1	TRBV6-2/TRBV6-3	TRBJ1-5	NA	CASSYPHRGFDSNQPQHF	TGTGCCAGCAGTTACCCCCACAGGGGTTTTGATAGCAATCAGCCCCAGCATTTT
NA	TRBV6-6	TRBJ1-2	NA	CASSYLAGSHTF	TGTGCCAGCAGTTACCTTGCAGGCAGTCACACCTTC
NA	TRBV10-1	TRBJ1-1	NA	CARLQGEAEAFF	TGCGCCAGACTACAGGGAGAGGCTGAAGCTTTCTTT
TRBD1	TRBV9	TRBJ1-2	once	CASSPRTGEVDGYTF	TGTGCCAGCAGCCCTCGAACAGGGGAGGTGGATGGCTACACCTTC
NA	TRBV7-9	TRBJ1-3	NA	CASSLALGSSSGNTIYF	TGTGCCAGCAGCTTAGCGCTAGGGTCTTCCTCTGGAAACACCATATATTTT
NA	TRBV10-3	TRBJ1-6	NA	CAISGGVNNSPLHF	TGTGCCATCAGTGGAGGGGTAAATAATTCACCCCTCCACTTT
NA	TRBV27	TRBJ2-7	NA	CASSPQGFAGYEQYF	TGTGCCAGCAGTCCGCAGGGCTTCGCCGGTTACGAGCAGTACTTC
NA	TRBV13	TRBJ2-1	NA	CASSPGPSYNEQFF	TGTGCCAGCAGCCCCGGTCCTTCCTACAATGAGCAGTTCTTC
NA	TRBV5-6	TRBJ1-1	NA	CASSLGTQNTEAFF	TGTGCCAGCAGCTTGGGGACCCAGAACACTGAAGCTTTCTTT
TRBD2	TRBV9	TRBJ2-3	NA	CASSPSGRTDTQYF	TGTGCCAGCAGCCCTAGCGGCCGCACAGATACGCAGTATTTT
NA	TRBV7-9	TRBJ2-7	NA	CASSLVGSDTPSYEQYF	TGTGCCAGCAGCTTAGTGGGATCGGACACCCCCTCCTACGAGCAGTACTTC
NA	TRBV2	TRBJ1-2	NA	CASRPGGAYGYTF	TGTGCCAGCCGCCCGGGGGGGGCGTATGGCTACACCTTC
NA	TRBV6-5	TRBJ1-2	NA	CASSYSNRANYGYTF	TGTGCCAGCAGTTACTCGAACAGGGCTAACTATGGCTACACCTTC
NA	TRBV6-6	TRBJ1-1	NA	CASSLKLRDTEAFF	TGTGCCAGCAGTCTAAAGTTACGGGACACTGAAGCTTTCTTT
TRBD2	TRBV7-2	TRBJ2-3	NA	CASSLGAGGDTQYF	TGTGCCAGCAGCTTAGGAGCGGGAGGGGATACGCAGTATTTT
NA	TRBV19	TRBJ1-5	NA	CASSPWAGGNQPQHF	TGTGCCAGTAGTCCATGGGCAGGAGGCAATCAGCCCCAGCATTTT
TRBD2	TRBV28	TRBJ2-3	once	CASSSLATDTQYF	TGTGCCAGCAGCTCACTAGCGACAGATACGCAGTATTTT
TRBD1	TRBV12-3/TRBV12-4	TRBJ1-5	NA	CASRTGGQPQHF	TGTGCCAGCCGGACAGGGGGACAGCCCCAGCATTTT
NA	TRBV18	TRBJ2-7	NA	CASSPFSRPGYNEQYF	TGTGCCAGCTCACCATTCTCTCGGCCAGGGTACAACGAGCAGTACTTC
NA	TRBV7-6	TRBJ2-3	NA	CASSLVPITVVLTDTQYF	TGTGCCAGCAGCTTAGTCCCTATTACCGTGGTACTCACAGATACGCAGTATTTT
NA	TRBV5-1	TRBJ1-6	NA	CASSFAGYNSPLHF	TGCGCCAGCAGCTTCGCAGGGTATAATTCACCCCTCCACTTT
TRBD1	TRBV6-5	TRBJ2-1	NA	CASSYSGTGFYNEQFF	TGTGCCAGCAGTTACTCCGGGACAGGATTTTACAATGAGCAGTTCTTC
NA	TRBV9	TRBJ1-3	once	CASSVGGAGNTIYF	TGTGCCAGCAGCGTTGGGGGAGCCGGAAACACCATATATTTT
NA	TRBV19	TRBJ1-1	NA	CASSISDTMNTEAFF	TGTGCCAGTAGTATCTCGGACACAATGAACACTGAAGCTTTCTTT
TRBD2	TRBV6-2/TRBV6-3	TRBJ2-7	NA	CASSYAVAGGYEQYF	TGTGCCAGCAGTTACGCGGTAGCGGGGGGTTACGAGCAGTACTTC
NA	TRBV12-3/TRBV12-4	TRBJ2-3	NA	CASSFADTQYF	TGTGCCAGCAGTTTTGCCGATACGCAGTATTTT
NA	TRBV2	TRBJ2-2	few	CASSVETANTGELFF	TGTGCCAGCAGTGTGGAGACGGCGAACACCGGGGAGCTGTTTTTT
TRBD1	TRBV15	TRBJ2-5	NA	CATSWGGTGSPPETQYF	TGTGCCACCAGCTGGGGGGGGACAGGGTCACCCCCAGAGACCCAGTACTTC
TRBD1	TRBV10-3	TRBJ1-1	NA	CAITDRAGTEAFF	TGTGCCATCACGGACAGGGCGGGCACTGAAGCTTTCTTT
NA	TRBV12-3/TRBV12-4	TRBJ2-1	NA	CASSFFLWEQFF	TGTGCCAGCAGTTTTTTCCTTTGGGAGCAGTTCTTC
TRBD2	TRBV15	TRBJ2-1	NA	CATSRDRLAGAYNEQFF	TGTGCCACCAGCAGGGACCGTCTAGCGGGAGCCTACAATGAGCAGTTCTTC
TRBD1	TRBV4-3	TRBJ2-1	NA	CASSQTGVSNEQFF	TGCGCCAGCAGCCAAACAGGGGTCTCCAATGAGCAGTTCTTC
NA	TRBV7-7	TRBJ2-1	NA	CASSLSRFGEQFF	TGTGCCAGCAGCTTATCCCGCTTCGGTGAGCAGTTCTTC
TRBD1	TRBV3-1/TRBV3-2	TRBJ1-2	NA	CASSRFDRGIRYYGYTF	TGTGCCAGCAGCCGATTTGACAGGGGAATCCGCTACTATGGCTACACCTTC
TRBD1	TRBV7-9	TRBJ1-1	NA	CASSWGPGTGLVAEAFF	TGTGCCAGCAGCTGGGGTCCCGGGACAGGGCTCGTGGCTGAAGCTTTCTTT
NA	TRBV3-1/TRBV3-2	TRBJ2-7	once	CASSQTGTIYEQYF	TGTGCCAGCAGCCAAACAGGGACAATCTACGAGCAGTACTTC
TRBD2	TRBV4-2	TRBJ2-1	NA	CASSPPAGGASEQFF	TGTGCCAGCAGCCCCCCAGCGGGGGGAGCGTCTGAGCAGTTCTTC